The sequence of this T cell receptor (beta chain) was determined in a study of T-cell memory formation after mild COVID-19. The V gene lost 0 bases and the J gene lost 7 bases, with 13 bases spanning the gap. Germline V gene lookup returns CDR1 SGHVS and CDR2 FQNEAQ. This CDR3 is 15 amino acids long. Broader study findings: Whereas later expanders leaned CD4+, clones contracting day 15 to 85 showed a balanced CD4/CD8 makeup. The CD4+ clones that contracted clustered mainly within CM and EM, and the CD8+ clones concentrated in EMRA. The finding that pre-infection memory included some responding clones suggested that cross-reactive memory joined.

TCR alpha and TCR beta cDNA libraries carrying sample barcodes and UMIs came from 5'RACE with constant-segment primers. TCRdb re-derived calls from the 5' RACE reads in MiXCR, one entry per CDR3 protein. The table has about 320,000 distinct CDR3 sequences, around an eighth seen once. Of note for this clonotype: The antigen remains undetermined.

Sequenced material: PBMCs or a T cell subset sorted from them (not recorded which). The chain combines TRBV7-8 with TRBJ2-1; D is possibly TRBD1 (6 bases). This TCR derives from a young man who had mild COVID-19 (a few samples of this study predate the infection). Cell type and time point are not known. The CDR3 is CASSLAPGAENEQFF. CDR3 sequence (DNA): TGTGCCAGCAGCTTAGCGCCAGGGGCGGAAAATGAGCAGTTCTTC.